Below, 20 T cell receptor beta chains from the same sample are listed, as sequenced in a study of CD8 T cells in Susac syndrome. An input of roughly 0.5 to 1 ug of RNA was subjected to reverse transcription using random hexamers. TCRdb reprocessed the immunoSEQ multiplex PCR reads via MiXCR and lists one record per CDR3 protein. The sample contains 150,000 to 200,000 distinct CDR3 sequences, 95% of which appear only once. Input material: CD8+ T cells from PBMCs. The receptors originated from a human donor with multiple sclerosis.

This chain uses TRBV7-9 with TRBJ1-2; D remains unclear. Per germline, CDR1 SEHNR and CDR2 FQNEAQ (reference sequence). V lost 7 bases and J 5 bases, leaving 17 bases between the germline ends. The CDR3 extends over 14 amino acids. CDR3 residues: CASTIVVGPYGYTF. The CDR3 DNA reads TGTGCCAGCACCATCGTTGTAGGACCGTATGGCTACACCTTC.

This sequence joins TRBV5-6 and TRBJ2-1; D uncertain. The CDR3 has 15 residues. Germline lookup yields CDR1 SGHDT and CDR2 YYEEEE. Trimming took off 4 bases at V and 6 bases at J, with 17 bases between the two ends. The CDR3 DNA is TGTGCCAGCAGCCCCCCTAATGAGTGGCCCAATGAGCAGTTCTTC. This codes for CASSPPNEWPNEQFF.

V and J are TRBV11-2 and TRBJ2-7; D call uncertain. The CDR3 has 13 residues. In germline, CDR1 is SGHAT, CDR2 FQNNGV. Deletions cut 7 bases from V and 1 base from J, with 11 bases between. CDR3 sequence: CASTPVSSYEQYF. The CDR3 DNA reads TGTGCCAGCACCCCCGTGAGTTCCTACGAGCAGTACTTC. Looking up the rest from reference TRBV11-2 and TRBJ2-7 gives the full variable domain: EAGVAQSPRYKIIEKRQSVAFWCNPISGHATLYWYQQILGQGPKLLIQFQNNGVVDDSQLPKDRFSAERLKGVDSTLKIQPAKLEDSAVYLCASTPVSSYEQYFGPGTRLTVT.

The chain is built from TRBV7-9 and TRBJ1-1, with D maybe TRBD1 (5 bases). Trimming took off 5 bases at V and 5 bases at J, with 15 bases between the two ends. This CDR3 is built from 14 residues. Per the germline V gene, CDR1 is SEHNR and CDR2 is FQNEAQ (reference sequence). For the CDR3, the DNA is TGTGCCAGCAGCGACAGCTTCACCCGTACTGAAGCTTTCTTT. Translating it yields CASSDSFTRTEAFF.

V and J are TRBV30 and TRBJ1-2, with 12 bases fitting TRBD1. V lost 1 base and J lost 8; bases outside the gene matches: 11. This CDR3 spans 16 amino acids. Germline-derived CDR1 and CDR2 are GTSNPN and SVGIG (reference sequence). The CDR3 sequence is CAWSAEPGQGARGYTF. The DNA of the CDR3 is TGTGCCTGGAGTGCTGAACCGGGACAGGGGGCGCGAGGCTACACCTTC.

CDR3 in amino acids: CAWRRSSYNEQFF. DNA of the CDR3: TGTGCCTGGCGTAGGAGCTCCTACAATGAGCAGTTCTTC. The chain links TRBV30 to TRBJ2-1; no firm D call. Per germline, CDR1 GTSNPN and CDR2 SVGIG (reference sequence). There are 13 residues in the CDR3. With 5 bases removed from V and 0 bases from J, the gap between germline ends came to 8 bases.

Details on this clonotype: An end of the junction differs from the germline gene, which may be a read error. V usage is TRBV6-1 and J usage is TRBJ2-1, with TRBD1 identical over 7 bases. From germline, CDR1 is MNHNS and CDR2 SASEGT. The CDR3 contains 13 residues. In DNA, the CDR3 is TGTGCCAGCAGCCAAATAGGGACAGCTCCTGGCTCCTTC. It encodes CASSQIGTAPGSF.

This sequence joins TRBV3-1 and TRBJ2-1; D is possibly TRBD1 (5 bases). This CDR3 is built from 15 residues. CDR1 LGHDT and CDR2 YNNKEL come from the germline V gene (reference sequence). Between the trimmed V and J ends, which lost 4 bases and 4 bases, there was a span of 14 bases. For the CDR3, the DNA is TGTGCCAGCAGCCTATTGTCGGCAGGGTACAATGAGCAGTTCTTC. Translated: CASSLLSAGYNEQFF.

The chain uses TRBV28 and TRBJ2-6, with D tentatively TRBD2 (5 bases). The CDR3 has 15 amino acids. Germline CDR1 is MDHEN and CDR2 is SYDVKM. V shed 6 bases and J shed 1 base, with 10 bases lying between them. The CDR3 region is CASRPLASGANVLTF. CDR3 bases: TGTGCCAGCAGACCCCTAGCATCTGGGGCCAACGTCCTGACTTTC.

The CDR3 DNA reads TGTGCCAGCAGCCAAGATGGAGCGGGGGGGAGGGAGACCCAGTACTTC. Amino acid sequence: CASSQDGAGGRETQYF. The chain employs TRBV3-1 and TRBJ2-5; 10 positions match TRBD2. CDR3 length: 16 residues. V gave up 0 bases and J gave up 5 bases; unmatched junction bases: 6. In germline, CDR1 is LGHDT, CDR2 YNNKEL (reference sequence).

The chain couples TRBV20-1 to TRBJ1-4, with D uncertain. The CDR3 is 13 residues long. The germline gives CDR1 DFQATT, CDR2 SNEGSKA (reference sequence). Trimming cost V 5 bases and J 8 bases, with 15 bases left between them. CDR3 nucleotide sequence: TGCAGTGCTCTCGGAACATCGGAAGAAAAACTGTTTTTT. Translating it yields CSALGTSEEKLFF.

The CDR3 sequence: CASSFGLLEQYF. CDR3 nucleotide sequence: TGTGCCAGCAGCTTCGGACTTCTCGAGCAGTACTTC. V gene TRBV7-9 combines with J gene TRBJ2-7; possible D gene TRBD2, 5 bases. This CDR3 has 12 amino acids. Per the germline V gene, CDR1 is SEHNR and CDR2 is FQNEAQ (reference sequence). V dropped 3 bases and J dropped 6 bases, with 9 bases sitting between them. Full variable domain (missing parts from reference TRBV7-9 and TRBJ2-7): DTGVSQNPRHKITKRGQNVTFRCDPISEHNRLYWYRQTLGQGPEFLTYFQNEAQLEKSRLLSDRFSAERPKGSFSTLEIQRTEQGDSAMYLCASSFGLLEQYFGPGTRLTVT.

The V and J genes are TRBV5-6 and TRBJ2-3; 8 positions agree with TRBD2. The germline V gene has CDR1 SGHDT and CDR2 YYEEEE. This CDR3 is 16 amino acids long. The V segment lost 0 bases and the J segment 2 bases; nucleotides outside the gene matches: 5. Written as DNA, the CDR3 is TGTGCCAGCAGCTTGGGGGTAGCGGGATACACAGATACGCAGTATTTT. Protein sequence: CASSLGVAGYTDTQYF.

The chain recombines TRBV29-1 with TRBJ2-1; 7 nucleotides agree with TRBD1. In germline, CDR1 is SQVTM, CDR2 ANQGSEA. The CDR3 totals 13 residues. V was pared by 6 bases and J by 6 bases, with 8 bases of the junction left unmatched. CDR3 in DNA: TGCAGCGTCCGTGACAGGGCATCCAATGAGCAGTTCTTC. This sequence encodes CSVRDRASNEQFF.

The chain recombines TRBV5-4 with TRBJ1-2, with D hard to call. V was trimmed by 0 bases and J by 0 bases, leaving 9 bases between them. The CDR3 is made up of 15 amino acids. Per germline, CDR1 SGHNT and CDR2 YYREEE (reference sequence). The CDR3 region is CASSLDQLTNYGYTF. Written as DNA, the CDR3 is TGTGCCAGCAGCTTGGATCAGCTTACTAACTATGGCTACACCTTC.

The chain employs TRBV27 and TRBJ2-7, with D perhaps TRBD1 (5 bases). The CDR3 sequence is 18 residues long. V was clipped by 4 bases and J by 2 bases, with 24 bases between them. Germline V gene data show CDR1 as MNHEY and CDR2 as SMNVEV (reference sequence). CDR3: CASSSQDPRTLGPYEQYF. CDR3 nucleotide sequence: TGTGCCAGCAGTTCCCAGGATCCAAGGACACTGGGGCCCTACGAGCAGTACTTC.

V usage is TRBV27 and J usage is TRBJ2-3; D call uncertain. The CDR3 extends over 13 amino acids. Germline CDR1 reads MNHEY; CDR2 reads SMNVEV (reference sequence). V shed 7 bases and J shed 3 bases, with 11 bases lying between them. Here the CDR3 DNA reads TGTGCCAGCACCCCACACGGAACAGATACGCAGTATTTT. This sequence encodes CASTPHGTDTQYF.

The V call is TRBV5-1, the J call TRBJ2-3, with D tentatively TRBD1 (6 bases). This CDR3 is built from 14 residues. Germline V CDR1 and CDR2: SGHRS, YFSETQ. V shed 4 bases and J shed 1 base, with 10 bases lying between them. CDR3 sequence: CASSQTGGTDTQYF. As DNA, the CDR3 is TGCGCCAGCAGCCAGACAGGAGGCACAGATACGCAGTATTTT. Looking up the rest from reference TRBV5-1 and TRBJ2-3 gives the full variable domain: KAGVTQTPRYLIKTRGQQVTLSCSPISGHRSVSWYQQTPGQGLQFLFEYFSETQRNKGNFPGRFSGRQFSNSRSEMNVSTLELGDSALYLCASSQTGGTDTQYFGPGTRLTVL.

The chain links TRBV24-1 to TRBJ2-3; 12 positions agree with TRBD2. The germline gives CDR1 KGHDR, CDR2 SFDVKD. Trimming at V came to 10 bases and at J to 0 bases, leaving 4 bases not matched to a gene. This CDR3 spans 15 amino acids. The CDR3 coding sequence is TGTGCCACGGGGGGGACTAGCGGGAGCACAGATACGCAGTATTTT. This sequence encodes CATGGTSGSTDTQYF.

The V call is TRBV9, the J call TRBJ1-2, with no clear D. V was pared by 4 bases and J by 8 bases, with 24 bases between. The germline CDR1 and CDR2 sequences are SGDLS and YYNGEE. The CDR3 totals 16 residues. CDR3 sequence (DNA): TGTGCCAGCAGCCTCCACCTCCCGTCTGGGCCGAAAGGCTACACCTTC. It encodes CASSLHLPSGPKGYTF.